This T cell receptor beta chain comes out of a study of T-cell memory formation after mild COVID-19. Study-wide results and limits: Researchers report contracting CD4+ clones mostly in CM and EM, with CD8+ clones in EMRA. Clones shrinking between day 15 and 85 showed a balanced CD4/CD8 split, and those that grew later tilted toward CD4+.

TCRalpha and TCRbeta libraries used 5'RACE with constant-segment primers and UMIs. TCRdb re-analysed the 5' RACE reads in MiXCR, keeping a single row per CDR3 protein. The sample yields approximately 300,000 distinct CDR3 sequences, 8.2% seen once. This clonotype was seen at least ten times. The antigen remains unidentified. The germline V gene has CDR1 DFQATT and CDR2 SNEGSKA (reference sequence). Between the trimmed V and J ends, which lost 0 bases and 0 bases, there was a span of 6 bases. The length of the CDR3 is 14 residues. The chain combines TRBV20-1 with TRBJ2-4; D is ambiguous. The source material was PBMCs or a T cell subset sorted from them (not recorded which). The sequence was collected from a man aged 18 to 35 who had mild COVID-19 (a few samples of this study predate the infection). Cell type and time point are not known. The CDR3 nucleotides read TGCAGTGCTAGAGATTCCCTAGCCAAAAACATTCAGTACTTC. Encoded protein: CSARDSLAKNIQYF.